This TCR beta chain is drawn from a study of PD-1 blockade in classical Hodgkin lymphoma. Every one of the patients relapsed after autologous stem cell transplantation (brentuximab vedotin exposure was variable). Details on this clone: Its antigen is not identified.

Per the germline V gene, CDR1 is SGHNT and CDR2 is YYREEE (reference sequence). This CDR3 has 16 amino acids. The V gene end was trimmed by 1 base and the J gene end by 2 bases; junction bases not matched to a gene: 7. Study conclusions and caveats: Significant TCR diversity gains by C4D1 occurred in CD4+ but not CD8+ cells.

Clones were read by immunoSEQ multiplex PCR, and TCRdb kept only the in-frame ones, dropping some. The sample records some 58,000 clones, more than 75% being singletons. The chain employs TRBV5-4 and TRBJ2-3; 7 nucleotides align to TRBD2. The sequences come from peripheral blood mononuclear cells (PBMCs), collected before the second cycle of nivolumab. The TCR comes from a human donor with classical Hodgkin lymphoma. The CDR3 nucleotides read TGTGCCAGCAGCTTGTCTAGCGGAACACTCACAGATACGCAGTATTTT. Residues: CASSLSSGTLTDTQYF.